This TCR beta chain was recorded in a study of control samples from healthy donors and cancer patients. Repertoires were generated with immunoSEQ multiplex PCR, while TCRdb's copy carries only in-frame clones and drops some. This sample has 120,000 to 150,000 clones, with about 89% found just once. This CDR3 region has 13 residues. CDR1 is SSHAT and CDR2 is FNYEAQ in the germline V gene (reference sequence). About this clone: One end of the junction does not line up with germline, which may come from a read error.

This chain links TRBV7-7 with TRBJ2-3; no reliable D call. This TCR was sampled from a man aged 25-45 years in good health. The sequencing sample was made of blood. The CDR3 protein is CASSPMFVDTQYF. CDR3 nucleotides: TGTGCTAGCAGCCCGATGTTCGTAGATACGCAGTATTTT. Complete variable domain (other parts from reference TRBV7-7 and TRBJ2-3): GAGVSQSPRYKVTKRGQDVTLRCDPISSHATLYWYQQALGQGPEFLTYFNYEAQPDKSGLPSDRFSAERPEGSISTLTIQRTEQRDSAMYRCASSPMFVDTQYFGPGTRLTVL.